The clone carrying this T cell receptor beta chain occurred once. Its antigen is still unknown. Collection occurred without any documented infections or immune events in donors. The sample is drawn from a study of identifying expanded T cells in peripheral blood. Points from the study as a whole: Differentially abundant clones: roughly 1.3 between replicates, around 16 at around 2 weeks, around 20 at four. Roughly two-week clone count variance significantly increased as total template count grew.

The repertoire was sequenced with immunoSEQ multiplex PCR; TCRdb's copy has only in-frame clones and lacks some. The sample has around 120,000 clones; approximately 80% are singletons. Germline V CDR1 and CDR2: MNHEY, SMNVEV (reference sequence). The CDR3 totals 14 residues. The V and J ends lost 6 bases and 0 bases respectively, with 9 bases between them. Sequenced input: blood. The chain employs TRBV27 and TRBJ1-3; D gene uncertain. The receptor comes from a person between 18 and 70 years old in good health. The CDR3 DNA reads as TGTGCCAGCAGGGAGGGCTTCTCTGGAAACACCATATATTTT. As protein: CASREGFSGNTIYF.